This entry is about one TCR beta chain. Looked up from germline, CDR1 is SGHNT and CDR2 is YYREEE (reference sequence). V lost 1 base to trimming and J lost 8 bases; unmatched junction nucleotides: 3. The CDR3 has 13 residues. This entry belongs to a study of cytomegalovirus exposure and HLA in healthy donors. Primers: 60 Vbeta forward and 13 Jbeta reverse. Data came from immunoSEQ multiplex PCR; TCRdb stores just in-frame clones and leaves some out. This sample lists about 75,000 clones; its ten largest clones have less than 5%. Sequencing was performed on PBMCs. The V gene is TRBV5-4, the J gene TRBJ2-1, with TRBD2 identical over 7 bases. The sequence was collected from a young man in good health and CMV-seropositive. The CDR3 loop is CASSLWGRDEQFF. The CDR3 region has the DNA TGTGCCAGCAGCTTGTGGGGGAGGGATGAGCAGTTCTTC.